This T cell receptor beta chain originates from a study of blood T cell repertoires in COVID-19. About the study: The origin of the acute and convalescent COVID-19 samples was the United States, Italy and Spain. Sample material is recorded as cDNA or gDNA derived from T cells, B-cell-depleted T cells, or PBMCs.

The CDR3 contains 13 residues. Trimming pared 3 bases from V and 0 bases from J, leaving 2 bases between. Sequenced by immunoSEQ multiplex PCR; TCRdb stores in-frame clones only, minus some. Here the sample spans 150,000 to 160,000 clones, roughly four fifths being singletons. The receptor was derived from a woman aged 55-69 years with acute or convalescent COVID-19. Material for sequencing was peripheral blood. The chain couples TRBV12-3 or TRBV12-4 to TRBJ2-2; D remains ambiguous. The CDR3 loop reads CASSFANTGELFF. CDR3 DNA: TGTGCCAGCAGTTTCGCGAACACCGGGGAGCTGTTTTTT.